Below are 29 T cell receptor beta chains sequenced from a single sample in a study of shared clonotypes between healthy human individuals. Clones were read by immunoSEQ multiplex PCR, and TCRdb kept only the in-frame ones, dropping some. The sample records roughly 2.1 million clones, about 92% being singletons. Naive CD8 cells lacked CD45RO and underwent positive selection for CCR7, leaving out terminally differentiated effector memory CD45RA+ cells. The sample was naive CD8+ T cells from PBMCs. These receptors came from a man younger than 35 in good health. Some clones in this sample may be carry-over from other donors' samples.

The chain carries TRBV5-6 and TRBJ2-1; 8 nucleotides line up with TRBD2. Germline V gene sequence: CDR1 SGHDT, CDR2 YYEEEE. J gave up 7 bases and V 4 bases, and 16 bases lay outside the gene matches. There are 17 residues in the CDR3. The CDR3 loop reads CASSRKVAGLRGNEQFF. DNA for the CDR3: TGTGCCAGCAGCCGGAAGGTAGCGGGACTTAGGGGGAATGAGCAGTTCTTC.

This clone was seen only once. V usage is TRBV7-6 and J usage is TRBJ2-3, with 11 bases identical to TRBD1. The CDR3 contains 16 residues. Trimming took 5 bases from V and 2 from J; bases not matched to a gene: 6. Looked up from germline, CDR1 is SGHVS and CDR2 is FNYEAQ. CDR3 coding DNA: TGTGCCAGCAGCGCCGGACAGGGGGCTTTCACAGATACGCAGTATTTT. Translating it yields CASSAGQGAFTDTQYF.

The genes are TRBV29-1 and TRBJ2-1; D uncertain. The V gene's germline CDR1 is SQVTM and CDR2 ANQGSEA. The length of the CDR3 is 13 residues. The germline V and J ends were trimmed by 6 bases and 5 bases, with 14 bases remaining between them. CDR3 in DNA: TGCAGCGTATTAGAACTCCGCAACAATGAGCAGTTCTTC. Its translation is CSVLELRNNEQFF.

In DNA form, the CDR3 reads TGTGCCAGCAGTGAGAGGGGGCGCAACTACGAGCAGTACTTC. Translated, it gives CASSERGRNYEQYF. J is TRBJ2-7 and V is TRBV28; 7 bases are shared with TRBD1. The CDR3 covers 14 residues. Germline assignment: CDR1 MDHEN and CDR2 SYDVKM. V lost 5 bases, J lost 3 bases, and 7 bases stayed unmatched.

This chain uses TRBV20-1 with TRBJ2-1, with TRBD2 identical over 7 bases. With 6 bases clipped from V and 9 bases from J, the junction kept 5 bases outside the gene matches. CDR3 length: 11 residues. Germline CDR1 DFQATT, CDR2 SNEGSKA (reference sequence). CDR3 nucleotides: TGCAGTGCAAGGACTAGGCCTGAGCAGTTCTTC. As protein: CSARTRPEQFF.

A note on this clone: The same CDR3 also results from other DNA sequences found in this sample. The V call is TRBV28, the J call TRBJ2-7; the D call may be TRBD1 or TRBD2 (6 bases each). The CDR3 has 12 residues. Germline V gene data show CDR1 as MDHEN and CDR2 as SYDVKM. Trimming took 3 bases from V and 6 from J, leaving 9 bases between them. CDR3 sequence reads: CASSFRGAEQYF. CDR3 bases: TGTGCCAGCAGTTTTAGGGGGGCCGAGCAGTACTTC.

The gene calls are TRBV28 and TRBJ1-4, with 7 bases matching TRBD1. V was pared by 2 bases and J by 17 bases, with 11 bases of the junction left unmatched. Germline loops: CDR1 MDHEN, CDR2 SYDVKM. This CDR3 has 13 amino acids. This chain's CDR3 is CASSLRILTGTFF. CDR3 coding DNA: TGTGCCAGCAGTTTACGAATACTGACAGGGACCTTTTTT.

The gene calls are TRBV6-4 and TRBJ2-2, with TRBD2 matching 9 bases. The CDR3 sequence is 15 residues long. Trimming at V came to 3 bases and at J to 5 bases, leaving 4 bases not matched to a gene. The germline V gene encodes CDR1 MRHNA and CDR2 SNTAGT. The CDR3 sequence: CASSDLAGNTGELFF. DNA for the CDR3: TGTGCCAGCAGTGATCTAGCGGGAAATACCGGGGAGCTGTTTTTT.

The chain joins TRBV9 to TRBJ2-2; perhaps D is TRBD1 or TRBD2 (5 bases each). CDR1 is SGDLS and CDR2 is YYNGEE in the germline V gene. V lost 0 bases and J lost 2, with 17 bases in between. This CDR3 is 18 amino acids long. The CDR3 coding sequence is TGTGCCAGCAGCGTAGCTACCGGTGTGGGACCAAACACCGGGGAGCTGTTTTTT. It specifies CASSVATGVGPNTGELFF.

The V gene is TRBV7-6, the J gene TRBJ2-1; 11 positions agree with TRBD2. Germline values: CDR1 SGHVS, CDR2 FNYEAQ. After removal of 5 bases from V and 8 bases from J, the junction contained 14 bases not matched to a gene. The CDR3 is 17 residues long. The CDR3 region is CASSQRSRIAGGDEQFF. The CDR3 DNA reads TGTGCCAGCAGCCAAAGGTCTCGGATAGCGGGAGGGGATGAGCAGTTCTTC.

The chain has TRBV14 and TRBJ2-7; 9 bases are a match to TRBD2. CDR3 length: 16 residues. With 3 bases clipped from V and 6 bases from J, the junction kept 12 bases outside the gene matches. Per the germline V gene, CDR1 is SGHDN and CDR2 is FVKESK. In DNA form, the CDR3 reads TGTGCCAGCAGCCACTCACGTCGTGGTAGCGGGAGCGAGCAGTACTTC. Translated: CASSHSRRGSGSEQYF.

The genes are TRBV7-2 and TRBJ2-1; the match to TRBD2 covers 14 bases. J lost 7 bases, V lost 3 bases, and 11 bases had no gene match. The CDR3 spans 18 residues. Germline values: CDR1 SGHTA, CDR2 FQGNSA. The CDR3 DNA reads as TGTGCCAGCAGCTTCCTCCGGGCCGGGACTAGCGGGAGTAATGAGCAGTTCTTC. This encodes CASSFLRAGTSGSNEQFF.

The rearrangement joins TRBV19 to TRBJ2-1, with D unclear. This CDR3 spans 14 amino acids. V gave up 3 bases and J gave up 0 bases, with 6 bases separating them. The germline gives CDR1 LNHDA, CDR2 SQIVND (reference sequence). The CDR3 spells CASSIGYSYNEQFF. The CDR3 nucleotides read TGTGCCAGTAGTATCGGCTACTCCTACAATGAGCAGTTCTTC. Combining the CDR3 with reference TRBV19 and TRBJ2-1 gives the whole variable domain DGGITQSPKYLFRKEGQNVTLSCEQNLNHDAMYWYRQDPGQGLRLIYYSQIVNDFQKGDIAEGYSVSREKKESFPLTVTSAQKNPTAFYLCASSIGYSYNEQFFGPGTRLTVL.

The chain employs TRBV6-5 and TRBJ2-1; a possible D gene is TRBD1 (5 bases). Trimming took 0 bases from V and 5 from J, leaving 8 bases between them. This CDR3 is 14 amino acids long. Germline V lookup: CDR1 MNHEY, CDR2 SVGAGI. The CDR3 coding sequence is TGTGCCAGCAGTTACTCTGGCAGGGACAATGAGCAGTTCTTC. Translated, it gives CASSYSGRDNEQFF.

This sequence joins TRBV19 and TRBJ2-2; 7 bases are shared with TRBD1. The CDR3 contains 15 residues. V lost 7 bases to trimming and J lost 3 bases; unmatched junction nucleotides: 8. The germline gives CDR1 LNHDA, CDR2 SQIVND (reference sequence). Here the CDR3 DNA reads TGTGCCAGTAATCCGGGAAGGGGGCACACCGGGGAGCTGTTTTTT. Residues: CASNPGRGHTGELFF.

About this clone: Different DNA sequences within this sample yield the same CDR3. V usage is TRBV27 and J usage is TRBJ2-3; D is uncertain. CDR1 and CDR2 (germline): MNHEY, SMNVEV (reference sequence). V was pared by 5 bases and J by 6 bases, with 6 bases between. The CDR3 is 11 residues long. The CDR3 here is CASSLQDTQYF. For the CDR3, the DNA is TGTGCCAGCAGTCTGCAGGATACGCAGTATTTT.

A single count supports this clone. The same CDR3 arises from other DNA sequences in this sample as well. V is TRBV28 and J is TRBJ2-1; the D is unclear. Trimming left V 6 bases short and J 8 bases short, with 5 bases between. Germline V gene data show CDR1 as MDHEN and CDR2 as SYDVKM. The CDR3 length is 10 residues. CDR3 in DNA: TGTGCCAGCAGCTTCCATGAGCAGTTCTTC. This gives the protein CASSFHEQFF.

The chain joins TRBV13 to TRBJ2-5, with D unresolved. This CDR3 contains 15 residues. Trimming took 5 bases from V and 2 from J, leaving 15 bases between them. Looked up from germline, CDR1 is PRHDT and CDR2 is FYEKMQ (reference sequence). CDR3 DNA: TGTGCCAGCAGCCCCCGTTTAGAGATTCAAGAGACCCAGTACTTC. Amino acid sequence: CASSPRLEIQETQYF.

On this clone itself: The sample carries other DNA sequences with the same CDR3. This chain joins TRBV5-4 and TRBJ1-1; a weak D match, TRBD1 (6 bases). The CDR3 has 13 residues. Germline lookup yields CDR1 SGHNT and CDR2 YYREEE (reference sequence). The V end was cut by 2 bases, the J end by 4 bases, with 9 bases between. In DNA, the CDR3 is TGTGCCAGCAGCTTTGGGACACCCACTGAAGCTTTCTTT. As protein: CASSFGTPTEAFF.

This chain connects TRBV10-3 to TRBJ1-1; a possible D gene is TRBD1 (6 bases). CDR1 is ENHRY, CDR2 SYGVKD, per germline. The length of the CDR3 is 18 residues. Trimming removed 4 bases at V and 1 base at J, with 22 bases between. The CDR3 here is CAISGSRAGGRANTEAFF. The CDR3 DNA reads TGTGCCATCAGTGGATCGCGGGCCGGGGGGCGGGCGAACACTGAAGCTTTCTTT.

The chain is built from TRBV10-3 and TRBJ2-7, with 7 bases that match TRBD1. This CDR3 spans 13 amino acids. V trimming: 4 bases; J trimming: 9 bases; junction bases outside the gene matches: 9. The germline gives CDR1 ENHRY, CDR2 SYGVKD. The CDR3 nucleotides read TGTGCCATCAGTGTACCTGGACAGGACGGGCAGTACTTC. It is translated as CAISVPGQDGQYF.

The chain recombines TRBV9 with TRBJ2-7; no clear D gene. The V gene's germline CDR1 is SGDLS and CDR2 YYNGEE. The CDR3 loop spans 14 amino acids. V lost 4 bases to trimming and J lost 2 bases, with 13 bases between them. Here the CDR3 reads CASSRDPFPYEQYF. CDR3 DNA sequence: TGTGCCAGCAGCCGCGACCCATTTCCCTACGAGCAGTACTTC.

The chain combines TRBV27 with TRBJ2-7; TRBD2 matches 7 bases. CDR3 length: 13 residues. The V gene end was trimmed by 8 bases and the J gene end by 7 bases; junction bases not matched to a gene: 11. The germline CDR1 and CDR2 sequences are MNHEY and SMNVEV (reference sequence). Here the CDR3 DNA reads TGTGCCAGCGCGGGCGGGAGCCATCGGGAGCAGTACTTC. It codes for CASAGGSHREQYF.

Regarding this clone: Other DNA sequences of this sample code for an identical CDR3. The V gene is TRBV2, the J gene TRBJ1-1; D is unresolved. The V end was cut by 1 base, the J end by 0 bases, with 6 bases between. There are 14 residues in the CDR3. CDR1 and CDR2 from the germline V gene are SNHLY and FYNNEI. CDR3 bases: TGTGCCAGCAGTGAAGGGCTGATGAACACTGAAGCTTTCTTT. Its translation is CASSEGLMNTEAFF.

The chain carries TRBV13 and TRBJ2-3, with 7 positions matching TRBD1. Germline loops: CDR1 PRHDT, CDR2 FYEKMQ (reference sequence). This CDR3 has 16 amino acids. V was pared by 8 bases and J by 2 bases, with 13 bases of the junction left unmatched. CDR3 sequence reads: CASSLTRGQNTDTQYF. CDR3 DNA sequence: TGTGCCAGCTCACTAACAAGGGGACAGAACACAGATACGCAGTATTTT.

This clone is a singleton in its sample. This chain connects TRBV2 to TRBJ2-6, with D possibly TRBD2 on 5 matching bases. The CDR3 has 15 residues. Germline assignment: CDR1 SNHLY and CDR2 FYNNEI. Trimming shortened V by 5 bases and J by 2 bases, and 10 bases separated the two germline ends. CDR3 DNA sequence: TGTGCCAGCAGTTGGACTGAGCCTGGGGCCAACGTCCTGACTTTC. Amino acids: CASSWTEPGANVLTF. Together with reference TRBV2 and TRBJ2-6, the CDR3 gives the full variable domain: EPEVTQTPSHQVTQMGQEVILRCVPISNHLYFYWYRQILGQKVEFLVSFYNNEISEKSEIFDDQFSVERPDGSNFTLKIRSTKLEDSAMYFCASSWTEPGANVLTFGAGSRLTVL.

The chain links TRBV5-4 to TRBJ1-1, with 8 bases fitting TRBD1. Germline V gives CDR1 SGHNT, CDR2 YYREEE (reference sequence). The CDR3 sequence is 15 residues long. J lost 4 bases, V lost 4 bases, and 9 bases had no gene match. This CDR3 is CASSLLQGGVTEAFF. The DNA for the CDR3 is TGTGCCAGCAGCCTTTTACAGGGGGGCGTCACTGAAGCTTTCTTT.

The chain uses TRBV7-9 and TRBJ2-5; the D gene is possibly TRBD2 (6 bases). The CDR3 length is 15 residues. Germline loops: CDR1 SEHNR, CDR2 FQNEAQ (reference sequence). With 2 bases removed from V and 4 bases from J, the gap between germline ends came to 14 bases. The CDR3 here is CASSLSVLAPETQYF. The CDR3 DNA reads TGTGCCAGCAGCTTAAGTGTCCTAGCGCCAGAGACCCAGTACTTC.

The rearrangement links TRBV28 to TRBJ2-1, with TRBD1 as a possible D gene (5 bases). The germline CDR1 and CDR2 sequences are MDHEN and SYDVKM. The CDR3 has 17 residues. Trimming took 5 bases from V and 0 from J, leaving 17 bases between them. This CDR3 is CASSTPTEQSSYNEQFF. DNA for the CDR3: TGTGCCAGCAGTACGCCGACAGAGCAAAGCTCCTACAATGAGCAGTTCTTC.